The rows below give T cell receptor beta chains drawn from one sample of a study of CXCR4 blockade with PD-1 therapy in pancreatic cancer. Sequenced by immunoSEQ multiplex PCR; TCRdb stores in-frame clones only, minus some. The data show about 5,200 clones, about 60% seen once. The sample was tumor tissue. The receptors shown here come from a human donor with pancreatic ductal adenocarcinoma. CDR3s include the opening cysteine and the closing phenylalanine or tryptophan. Each record gives: V gene, CDR3 length, clone size, J gene, D gene, CDR3 protein, CDR3 DNA. The D gene is left open where the match is weak. For some rows the clone size is stated as once, few or many, or as a class when expanded; others skip it.

>TRBV29-1|15|once|TRBJ2-1|TRBD2
CSVLRLAAAYNEQFF
TGCAGCGTGCTCAGGCTAGCGGCGGCCTACAATGAGCAGTTCTTC
>TRBV19|17|.|TRBJ1-6|TRBD1
CASSTPGQGRIWPPLHF
TGTGCCAGTAGTACTCCGGGACAGGGAAGGATCTGGCCACCCCTCCACTTT
>TRBV28|14|.|TRBJ2-6|.
CASSGTSGANVLTF
TGTGCCAGCAGCGGGACCTCTGGGGCCAACGTCCTGACTTTC
>TRBV9|14|few|TRBJ1-6|TRBD1
CASSITGGNSPLHF
TGTGCCAGCAGCATTACAGGGGGTAATTCACCCCTCCACTTT
>TRBV14|17|.|TRBJ2-1|.
CASSQIPAASSYNEQFF
TGTGCCAGCAGCCAAATCCCAGCGGCTTCCTCCTACAATGAGCAGTTCTTC
>TRBV29-1|13|.|TRBJ2-1|.
CSVSGLAYNEQFF
TGCAGCGTTAGCGGGTTGGCCTACAATGAGCAGTTCTTC
>TRBV6-8|15|.|TRBJ2-3|TRBD1
CASRPRGQGTDTQYF
TGTGCCAGCAGGCCCCGGGGACAGGGTACAGATACGCAGTATTTT
>TRBV29-1|19|.|TRBJ2-1|TRBD2
CSVPTLTSGRVARYNEQFF
TGCAGCGTTCCTACCCTCACTAGCGGGAGGGTCGCTAGATACAATGAGCAGTTCTTC
>TRBV6-8|12|.|TRBJ2-5|.
CASSYSGKTQYF
TGTGCCAGCAGTTACAGTGGGAAGACCCAGTACTTC
>TRBV25-1|12|.|TRBJ2-1|.
CASSELGNEQFF
TGTGCCAGCAGTGAGCTCGGGAATGAGCAGTTCTTC
>TRBV28|15|.|TRBJ1-1|.
CASIHRDRSNTEAFF
TGTGCCAGCATCCATAGGGACCGCTCGAACACTGAAGCTTTCTTT
>TRBV23-1|14|.|TRBJ1-4|.
CASSPSGGWEKLFF
TGCGCCAGCAGCCCTTCTGGGGGCTGGGAAAAACTGTTTTTT
>TRBV18|15|.|TRBJ2-7|TRBD2
CASSPLAGGNYEQYF
TGTGCCAGCTCACCCTTAGCGGGGGGGAATTACGAGCAGTACTTC
>TRBV6-8|15|medium-sized|TRBJ1-1|TRBD1
CASSHGPTGDTEAFF
TGTGCCAGCAGTCACGGTCCTACAGGGGACACTGAAGCTTTCTTT
>TRBV15|15|.|TRBJ2-7|.
CATSRDFRDSYEQYF
TGTGCCACCAGCAGAGATTTTAGGGACTCCTACGAGCAGTACTTC
>TRBV10-3|14|few|TRBJ2-3|.
CAISESRGADTQYF
TGTGCCATCAGTGAGTCACGAGGGGCAGATACGCAGTATTTT
>TRBV11-3|14|few|TRBJ2-1|.
CASSLTPHYNEQFF
TGTGCCAGCAGCTTAACTCCCCACTACAATGAGCAGTTCTTC
>TRBV11-3|14|.|TRBJ1-1|.
CASSLGQVRTEAFF
TGTGCCAGCAGCTTAGGGCAAGTGCGCACTGAAGCTTTCTTT
>TRBV25-1|16|.|TRBJ2-1|.
CASSSTGKGSYNEQFF
TGTGCCAGCAGTAGTACAGGGAAGGGCTCCTACAATGAGCAGTTCTTC
>TRBV19|14|.|TRBJ1-5|.
CASSNIGFGQPQHF
TGTGCCAGTAGTAATATAGGGTTCGGTCAGCCCCAGCATTTT
>TRBV10-2|12|.|TRBJ2-4|.
CASSEWGQGSVF
.
>TRBV6-8|13|.|TRBJ2-6|.
CASSYWGANVLTF
TGTGCCAGCAGTTACTGGGGGGCCAACGTCCTGACTTTC
>TRBV19|17|.|TRBJ1-1|.
CASVMRGTASGYTEAFF
TGTGCCAGTGTCATGAGGGGAACCGCCTCAGGTTACACTGAAGCTTTCTTT
>TRBV28|12|.|TRBJ1-4|.
CASSLRGGKLFF
TGTGCCAGCAGTTTACGGGGGGGAAAACTGTTTTTT
>TRBV27|18|.|TRBJ2-1|TRBD2
CASSPLGLAGGKYNEQFF
TGTGCCAGCAGTCCACTCGGACTAGCGGGAGGGAAGTACAATGAGCAGTTCTTC
>TRBV9|13|.|TRBJ2-5|.
CASSVEVQETQYF
TGTGCCAGCAGCGTAGAAGTACAAGAGACCCAGTACTTC
>TRBV18|13|.|TRBJ1-2|.
CASSPPNGNGYTF
TGTGCCAGCTCACCACCGAACGGGAATGGCTACACCTTC
>TRBV28|13|few|TRBJ2-5|TRBD2
CASSRWGGETQYF
TGTGCCAGCAGCCGCTGGGGGGGAGAGACCCAGTACTTC
>TRBV28|14|.|TRBJ2-1|TRBD2
CASNPGLAWNEQFF
TGTGCCAGCAACCCAGGACTAGCTTGGAATGAGCAGTTCTTC
>TRBV19|16|few|TRBJ1-4|TRBD1
CASSAVSGTVKEKLFF
TGTGCCAGTAGTGCAGTCTCCGGGACAGTGAAGGAAAAACTGTTTTTT
>TRBV14|14|.|TRBJ2-7|TRBD2
CASSHLAGPYEQYF
TGTGCCAGCAGCCATCTAGCGGGACCTTACGAGCAGTACTTC
>TRBV19|14|.|TRBJ2-7|.
CASSMSGNSFEQYF
TGTGCCAGTAGTATGTCAGGGAATTCCTTCGAGCAGTACTTC
>TRBV29-1|13|.|TRBJ2-3|.
CSVALNVGDTQYF
TGCAGCGTCGCCCTCAATGTGGGGGATACGCAGTATTTT
>TRBV6-7|16|few|TRBJ1-1|TRBD1
CASRRNYLQGATEAFF
TGTGCCAGCAGAAGAAATTACTTACAGGGGGCTACTGAAGCTTTCTTT
>TRBV29-1|12|.|TRBJ2-7|.
CSVEGSPYEQYF
TGCAGCGTTGAGGGATCTCCCTACGAGCAGTACTTC
>TRBV6-8|14|.|TRBJ1-1|.
CASSYAGGYTEAFF
TGTGCCAGCAGTTACGCGGGCGGGTACACTGAAGCTTTCTTT